This passage covers 27 T cell receptor beta chains from one sample sequenced in a study of regulatory T cells in long-lasting Graves disease. The time point was: persistent/refractory GD, antithyroid drugs over 5 years with positive TRAb. The TCR library was made from RNA that had been extracted from PBMCs in TRIzol. Arm-PCR of CDR3 regions with iRepertoire HTBI primers generated TCR beta libraries. MiXCR, run by TCRdb on the multiplex PCR reads, gives a single entry per CDR3 protein. Of about 290,000 distinct CDR3 sequences in the sample, more than 20% are singletons; the top ten hold 56%. The sequencing used peripheral blood mononuclear cells (PBMCs), collected when the disease was refractory, from a patient treated with antithyroid drugs. The receptor set was obtained from a female donor with Graves disease.

Worth noting for this clonotype: Sequence at one end of the junction differs from germline and may be a read error. The CDR3: CSVGTGYGQYF. For the CDR3, the DNA is TGCAGCGTTGGGACAGGGTACGGGCAGTACTTC. V gene TRBV29-1 combines with J gene TRBJ2-7; TRBD1 matches at 8 bases. This CDR3 comprises 11 residues. Germline V lookup: CDR1 SQVTM, CDR2 ANQGSEA.

This clonotype was seen more than once but under ten times. V is TRBV5-6 and J is TRBJ2-2, with 9 positions matching TRBD1. The V and J ends lost 4 bases and 4 bases, in that order; junction bases with no gene match: 11. Germline values: CDR1 SGHDT, CDR2 YYEEEE. CDR3 length: 17 amino acids. The CDR3, as DNA: TGTGCCAGCAGCGGGACAGGGTGGGGGAAGGGCACCGGGGAGCTGTTTTTT. Residues: CASSGTGWGKGTGELFF. The full variable domain, its missing parts supplied by reference TRBV5-6 and TRBJ2-2, is DAGVTQSPTHLIKTRGQQVTLRCSPKSGHDTVSWYQQALGQGPQFIFQYYEEEERQRGNFPDRFSGHQFPNYSSELNVNALLLGDSALYLCASSGTGWGKGTGELFFGEGSRLTVL.

This clonotype showed up just a few times. V usage is TRBV15 and J usage is TRBJ2-7; D is possibly TRBD1 (5 bases). V was trimmed by 0 bases and J by 1 base, leaving 16 bases between them. This CDR3 is 17 amino acids long. CDR1 LNHNV and CDR2 YYDKDF come from the germline V gene (reference sequence). DNA for the CDR3: TGTGCCACCAGCAGAGATAAAGGTAGCAGGGTTTCCTACGAGCAGTACTTC. Translated, it gives CATSRDKGSRVSYEQYF.

This clonotype was seen a few times. The chain employs TRBV19 and TRBJ1-6, with D unclear. This CDR3 region has 15 residues. With 5 bases removed from V and 7 bases from J, the gap between germline ends came to 15 bases. Looked up from germline, CDR1 is LNHDA and CDR2 is SQIVND (reference sequence). CDR3 nucleotide sequence: TGTGCCAGTAGTCCGTACGACATGGGGAATTCACCCCTCCACTTT. Translating gives CASSPYDMGNSPLHF.

Comments on this clonotype: A far larger clone is one base from this, pointing to a likely read error. The rearrangement joins TRBV11-2 to TRBJ2-2; D might be TRBD2 (6 bases). The CDR3 loop spans 17 amino acids. Trimming left V 4 bases short and J 4 bases short, with 19 bases between. The germline CDR1 and CDR2 sequences are SGHAT and FQNNGV. CDR3 protein: CASSSGLARVSTGELFF. CDR3 sequence (DNA): TGTGCCAGCAGCTCGGGGCTAGCGAGAGTCAGCACCGGGGAGCTGTTTTTT.

This clonotype was observed many times. The V and J genes are TRBV28 and TRBJ1-5; TRBD1 aligns across 8 bases. Germline V gene data show CDR1 as MDHEN and CDR2 as SYDVKM. The V gene end was trimmed by 3 bases and the J gene end by 6 bases; junction bases not matched to a gene: 7. This CDR3 spans 15 amino acids. Written as DNA, the CDR3 is TGTGCCAGCAGTTTCCCTCAGGGGGCAGGTCAGCCCCAGCATTTT. This sequence encodes CASSFPQGAGQPQHF. The complete variable domain, with remaining parts taken from reference TRBV28 and TRBJ1-5, reads DVKVTQSSRYLVKRTGEKVFLECVQDMDHENMFWYRQDPGLGLRLIYFSYDVKMKEKGDIPEGYSVSREKKERFSLILESASTNQTSMYLCASSFPQGAGQPQHFGDGTRLSIL.

The chain recombines TRBV5-4 with TRBJ1-1, with 7 bases that match TRBD1. V lost 4 bases and J lost 4; bases outside the gene matches: 7. The germline CDR1 and CDR2 sequences are SGHNT and YYREEE (reference sequence). The CDR3 is made up of 14 amino acids. The CDR3 loop is CASSRGTEGTEAFF. CDR3 DNA: TGTGCCAGCAGCCGCGGGACAGAGGGCACTGAAGCTTTCTTT.

Only a few counts were recorded for this clonotype. The rearrangement uses TRBV13 and TRBJ1-2; D is undetermined. Germline V gives CDR1 PRHDT, CDR2 FYEKMQ (reference sequence). Trimming cost V 5 bases and J 4 bases, with 17 bases left between them. This CDR3 has 15 residues. CDR3 in DNA: TGTGCCAGCAGCCCCGTCGGTCAAAATCCCTATGGCTACACCTTC. As protein: CASSPVGQNPYGYTF. Full variable domain (outside the CDR3, taken from reference TRBV13 and TRBJ1-2): AAGVIQSPRHLIKEKRETATLKCYPIPRHDTVYWYQQGPGQDPQFLISFYEKMQSDKGSIPDRFSAQQFSDYHSELNMSSLELGDSALYFCASSPVGQNPYGYTFGSGTRLTVV.

The table lists this clonotype with many counts. This chain connects TRBV28 to TRBJ1-5; D gene unclear. CDR3 length equals 16 residues. The V end lost 5 bases, the J end lost 10 bases, and 24 bases lay between the germline ends. Germline CDR1 MDHEN, CDR2 SYDVKM. The CDR3 DNA follows: TGTGCCAGCAGTCAACGGACCCCAAGCGCACGTGCTCCCCAGCATTTT. Amino acid sequence: CASSQRTPSARAPQHF.

Many counts were recorded for this clonotype. This chain joins TRBV6-1 and TRBJ1-6; weak D call: TRBD1 (5 bases). The CDR3 has 14 amino acids. V lost 5 bases to trimming and J lost 4 bases, with 9 bases between them. Germline lookup yields CDR1 MNHNS and CDR2 SASEGT. This CDR3 is CASSPTGYNSPLHF. CDR3 in DNA: TGTGCCAGCAGTCCTACAGGTTATAATTCACCCCTCCACTTT.

The chain's CDR3 is CSARGPRARLDQPQHF. The DNA of the CDR3 is TGCAGTGCTAGAGGTCCACGGGCCAGGTTAGATCAGCCCCAGCATTTT. The chain links TRBV20-1 to TRBJ1-5; D call uncertain. The V end was cut by 1 base, the J end by 5 bases, with 18 bases between. The CDR3 loop spans 16 amino acids. CDR1 and CDR2 from the germline V gene are DFQATT and SNEGSKA (reference sequence).

This clonotype was found a few times. The chain recombines TRBV7-2 with TRBJ2-2, with D maybe TRBD2 (5 bases). Trimming stripped 4 bases from V and 2 bases from J, with 17 bases between. Germline CDR1 and CDR2: SGHTA and FQGNSA. The length of the CDR3 is 17 residues. As DNA, the CDR3 is TGTGCCAGCAGCTCCCCCGAAGGGCTAGCTAACACCGGGGAGCTGTTTTTT. Protein product: CASSSPEGLANTGELFF.

This clonotype was seen at least ten times. This chain connects TRBV20-1 to TRBJ1-2; TRBD1 matches at 7 bases. The CDR3 spans 15 residues. V lost 2 bases, J lost 2 bases, and 8 bases stayed unmatched. From germline, CDR1 is DFQATT and CDR2 SNEGSKA (reference sequence). In DNA form, the CDR3 reads TGCAGTGCTAGACCGTCAACAGGGGCCAACTATGGCTACACCTTC. This encodes CSARPSTGANYGYTF.

This clonotype was counted only a few times. This chain uses TRBV19 with TRBJ1-5; no clear D. Germline loops: CDR1 LNHDA, CDR2 SQIVND (reference sequence). CDR3 length: 15 amino acids. Between the trimmed V and J ends, which lost 9 bases and 0 bases, there was a span of 15 bases. CDR3 sequence: CASKRTADSNQPQHF. The CDR3 DNA reads TGTGCCAGCAAACGGACGGCCGATAGCAATCAGCCCCAGCATTTT.

This clonotype was observed a handful of times. J is TRBJ2-2 and V is TRBV7-2, with unresolved D. Germline values: CDR1 SGHTA, CDR2 FQGNSA. With 3 bases removed from V and 7 bases from J, the gap between germline ends came to 12 bases. The CDR3 extends over 14 amino acids. The CDR3 loop is CASSFSRVGGELFF. The CDR3 bases are TGTGCCAGCAGCTTCTCGAGAGTGGGCGGGGAGCTGTTTTTT.

This clonotype was recorded many times. This chain joins TRBV6-1 and TRBJ2-7; no firm D call. V was clipped by 8 bases and J by 3 bases, with 11 bases between them. Germline-derived CDR1 and CDR2 are MNHNS and SASEGT. CDR3 size: 12 residues. CDR3 amino acids: CASGEYSYEQYF. The CDR3 nucleotides read TGTGCCAGCGGAGAGTACAGCTACGAGCAGTACTTC.

This clonotype was seen more than once but under ten times. The chain is built from TRBV27 and TRBJ1-6; D is ambiguous. CDR3 length: 13 residues. The germline V gene encodes CDR1 MNHEY and CDR2 SMNVEV (reference sequence). The ends were cut back, 4 bases at V and 8 bases at J, with 9 bases in the middle. CDR3 DNA sequence: TGTGCCAGCAGTTACCAAGTGGATTCACCCCTCCACTTT. It yields the protein CASSYQVDSPLHF.

This clonotype appeared a few times. J is TRBJ1-3 and V is TRBV6-1; unclear D gene. The CDR3 sequence is 12 residues long. V lost 8 bases and J lost 3, with 8 bases in between. CDR1 and CDR2 (germline): MNHNS, SASEGT. In DNA form, the CDR3 reads TGTGCCAGCTCGGGAAGTGGAAACACCATATATTTT. Its protein product is CASSGSGNTIYF.

This clonotype was recorded at least ten times. V and J are TRBV27 and TRBJ2-5, with unresolved D. Germline V gene sequence: CDR1 MNHEY, CDR2 SMNVEV (reference sequence). The CDR3 sequence is 15 residues long. V was trimmed by 5 bases and J by 2 bases, leaving 15 bases between them. CDR3 loop: CASSLNRAPQETQYF. CDR3 sequence (DNA): TGTGCCAGCAGTCTAAACCGGGCTCCGCAAGAGACCCAGTACTTC.

This clonotype was seen at least ten times. This chain joins TRBV30 and TRBJ2-5, with no clear D. Between the trimmed V and J ends, which lost 3 bases and 5 bases, there was a span of 7 bases. The CDR3 contains 11 residues. CDR1 is GTSNPN and CDR2 is SVGIG in the germline V gene (reference sequence). Here the CDR3 reads CAWRQSETQYF. The DNA for the CDR3 is TGTGCCTGGAGACAGAGCGAGACCCAGTACTTC. Supplemented by reference TRBV30 and TRBJ2-5, the full variable domain reads SQTIHQWPATLVQPVGSPLSLECTVEGTSNPNLYWYRQAAGRGLQLLFYSVGIGQISSEVPQNLSASRPQDRQFILSSKKLLLSDSGFYLCAWRQSETQYFGPGTRLLVL.

This clonotype occurred a few times. The chain uses TRBV7-9 and TRBJ2-5; 9 bases agree with TRBD1. The CDR3 runs to 16 residues. V lost 0 bases to trimming and J lost 4 bases; unmatched junction nucleotides: 6. CDR1 and CDR2 (germline): SEHNR, FQNEAQ (reference sequence). The CDR3 region is CASSLADRGSIETQYF. CDR3 coding DNA: TGTGCCAGCAGCTTAGCGGACAGGGGAAGTATAGAGACCCAGTACTTC.

In its sample, this clonotype was seen once. The V gene is TRBV3-2, the J gene TRBJ2-7; no DNA check was done on the table's D call, TRBD1. TRBV3-2 is flagged as a pseudogene. This CDR3 has 12 amino acids. The CDR3 reads CARPTGYHEQYF. CDR3 coding DNA: TGTGCCAGACCGACAGGGTACCACGAGCAGTACTTC.

This clonotype was detected ten times or more. The chain combines TRBV15 with TRBJ2-5; a weak D match, TRBD1 (5 bases). The CDR3 is 15 residues long. Trimming left V 1 base short and J 5 bases short, with 14 bases between. CDR1 and CDR2 from the germline V gene are LNHNV and YYDKDF (reference sequence). Here the CDR3 reads CATSRGFAGLETQYF. The CDR3, as DNA: TGTGCCACCAGCAGAGGTTTTGCAGGGCTGGAGACCCAGTACTTC.

This clonotype was recorded at least ten times. The rearrangement joins TRBV7-8 to TRBJ1-1; D unclear. V lost 3 bases and J lost 4, with 9 bases in between. CDR1 is SGHVS and CDR2 is FQNEAQ in the germline V gene. CDR3 length: 13 amino acids. CDR3 residues: CASSLEDGTEAFF. The CDR3 region has the DNA TGTGCCAGCAGCTTGGAGGACGGCACTGAAGCTTTCTTT.

The V and J genes are TRBV30 and TRBJ2-7; D tentatively fits TRBD1 or TRBD2 (5 bases each). Trimming removed 5 bases from V and 3 bases from J, with 14 bases in between. The CDR3 has 13 amino acids. In germline, CDR1 is GTSNPN, CDR2 SVGIG (reference sequence). As DNA, the CDR3 is TGTGCCTGGGCGATGGGGGAGCTCTACGAGCAGTACTTC. The encoded protein is CAWAMGELYEQYF.

This clonotype appeared a few times. CDR3 bases: TGCAGTGCCCCCACTAGCGGGAGTGATTACACCGGGGAGCTGTTTTTT. Protein: CSAPTSGSDYTGELFF. The genes are TRBV20-1 and TRBJ2-2; the match to TRBD2 covers 11 bases. Germline lookup yields CDR1 DFQATT and CDR2 SNEGSKA (reference sequence). V shed 6 bases and J 3 bases; nucleotides not matched to a gene: 9. The CDR3 has 16 amino acids.

The V and J genes are TRBV6-9 and TRBJ2-2; no firm D call. Trimming left V 4 bases short and J 0 bases short, with 15 bases between. Germline values: CDR1 MNHGY, CDR2 SVAAGI. This CDR3 has 17 amino acids. CDR3 in amino acids: CASSSRSRSPNTGELFF. The CDR3 bases are TGTGCCAGCAGTTCCCGATCTAGATCCCCGAACACCGGGGAGCTGTTTTTT.